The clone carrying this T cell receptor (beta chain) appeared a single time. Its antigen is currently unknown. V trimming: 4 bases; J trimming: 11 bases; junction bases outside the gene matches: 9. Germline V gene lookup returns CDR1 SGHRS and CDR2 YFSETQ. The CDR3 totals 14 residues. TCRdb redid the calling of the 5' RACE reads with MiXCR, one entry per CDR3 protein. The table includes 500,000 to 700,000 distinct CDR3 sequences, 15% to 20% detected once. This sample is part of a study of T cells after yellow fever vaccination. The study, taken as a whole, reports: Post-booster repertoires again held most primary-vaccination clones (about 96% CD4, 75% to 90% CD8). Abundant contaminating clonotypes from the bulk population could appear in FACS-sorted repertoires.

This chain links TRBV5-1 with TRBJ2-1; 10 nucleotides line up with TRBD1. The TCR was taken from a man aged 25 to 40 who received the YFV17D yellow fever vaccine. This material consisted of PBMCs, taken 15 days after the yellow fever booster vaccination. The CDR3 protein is CASSVGTGADQQFF. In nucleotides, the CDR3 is TGCGCCAGCAGCGTCGGGACAGGGGCCGACCAGCAGTTCTTC.